These 8 T cell receptor beta chains were all obtained from the same sample, sequenced in a study of vaccination effects on CD4 cells after COVID-19. Here immunoSEQ multiplex PCR was the method, and the copy in TCRdb shows in-frame clones only, minus some. Among 35,000 to 45,000 clones listed, about 69% were seen once. No cognate antigen is known for these TCRs. In the ViraFEST assay, antigen-specific CD4+ clonotypes were identified by expansion after peptide-pool stimulation. Around day 10 of culture, CD4+ T cells were separated out. Vaccine recipients, nucleocapsid antibody negative, had no prior SARS-CoV-2 infection. The source was CD4+ T cells from PBMCs cultured with HCoV-OC43 spike peptides, collected before COVID-19 vaccination. Subset: HCoV-OC43 spike overlapping peptide pool stimulation. Every receptor here comes from a human donor who received a COVID-19 vaccine.

V and J are TRBV29-1 and TRBJ2-7; D call uncertain. This CDR3 comprises 11 residues. CDR1 and CDR2 from the germline V gene are SQVTM and ANQGSEA. Trimming took off 0 bases at V and 3 bases at J, with 3 bases between the two ends. This CDR3 is CSVEDLYEQYF. CDR3 sequence (DNA): TGCAGCGTTGAAGACCTCTACGAGCAGTACTTC.

This clone was observed a single time. J is TRBJ2-6 and V is TRBV7-6; the match to TRBD1 covers 9 bases. V was clipped by 4 bases and J by 3 bases; unmatched bases: 4. Germline loops: CDR1 SGHVS, CDR2 FNYEAQ. The CDR3 is 16 residues long. Here the CDR3 reads CASSSTGGSGANVLTF. In DNA, the CDR3 is TGTGCCAGCAGCTCCACAGGGGGCAGTGGGGCCAACGTCCTGACTTTC.

In nucleotides, the CDR3 is TGTGCCAGCAGTTTAATAGCCTACAATGAGCAGTTCTTC. It codes for CASSLIAYNEQFF. V gene TRBV6-2 or TRBV6-3 combines with J gene TRBJ2-1; D unclear. The germline CDR1 and CDR2 sequences are MNHEY and SVGEGT. V gave up 4 bases and J gave up 2 bases, with 6 bases separating them. CDR3 length equals 13 residues.

The CDR3, as DNA: TGTGCCAGCTCACCAGGGAATAGCAATCAGCCCCAGCATTTT. It yields the protein CASSPGNSNQPQHF. The chain joins TRBV18 to TRBJ1-5; D not certain. The V and J ends lost 2 bases and 0 bases respectively, with 5 bases between them. Looked up from germline, CDR1 is KGHSH and CDR2 is LQKENI. The CDR3 length is 14 residues.

The V call is TRBV5-1, the J call TRBJ2-3, with 11 bases that match TRBD2. Germline V gene lookup returns CDR1 SGHRS and CDR2 YFSETQ. CDR3 length equals 17 residues. Germline trimming cut 5 bases from V and 0 bases from J; bases unmatched to any gene: 8. CDR3 residues: CASRPGTSGTSTDTQYF. The CDR3 DNA reads TGCGCCAGCAGGCCCGGGACTAGCGGAACTAGCACAGATACGCAGTATTTT.

The chain joins TRBV10-1 to TRBJ2-7, with D possibly TRBD2 on 5 matching bases. CDR1 is WNHNN and CDR2 is SYGVQD in the germline V gene (reference sequence). The CDR3 contains 14 residues. Between the trimmed V and J ends, which lost 3 bases and 5 bases, there was a span of 14 bases. The CDR3 reads CASSDAGRYDEQYF. The CDR3 bases are TGCGCCAGCAGTGACGCGGGTCGTTATGACGAGCAGTACTTC.

The chain carries TRBV5-1 and TRBJ2-7, with D uncertain. The CDR3 is 15 amino acids. The germline V and J ends were trimmed by 4 bases and 1 base, with 15 bases remaining between them. Germline assignment: CDR1 SGHRS and CDR2 YFSETQ. The CDR3 loop reads CASSTDPMRSYEQYF. The CDR3 DNA reads as TGCGCCAGCAGCACAGACCCCATGAGGTCCTACGAGCAGTACTTC.

This clone was seen only once. The genes are TRBV19 and TRBJ2-6; D unresolved. The V end lost 6 bases, the J end lost 4 bases, and 7 bases lay between the germline ends. The CDR3 has 13 residues. Germline CDR1 and CDR2: LNHDA and SQIVND (reference sequence). Here the CDR3 reads CASSLRGANVLTF. DNA for the CDR3: TGTGCCAGTAGCCTCAGGGGGGCCAACGTCCTGACTTTC.